These 17 T cell receptor beta chains share one sample of origin, sequenced in a study of blood T cell repertoires in COVID-19. The table came from immunoSEQ multiplex PCR; TCRdb's copy has only in-frame clones and leaves some out. The table has roughly 250,000 clones, 88% seen once. Specimen: peripheral blood. The source of these receptors is a woman aged 40 to 50 who had recovered from COVID-19.

The chain employs TRBV4-1 and TRBJ2-7; 8 positions agree with TRBD2. Germline CDR1 reads MGHRA; CDR2 reads YSYEKL. The V gene end was trimmed by 1 base and the J gene end by 4 bases; junction bases not matched to a gene: 9. The CDR3 is 16 amino acids. The CDR3 reads CASSQVTKGGGYEQYF. CDR3 coding DNA: TGCGCCAGCAGCCAAGTTACAAAAGGCGGGGGGTACGAGCAGTACTTC.

This clone was observed once. The rearrangement joins TRBV25-1 to TRBJ2-7; 8 bases match TRBD1. The germline CDR1 and CDR2 sequences are MGHDK and SYGVNS. The J segment lost 4 bases and the V segment lost 6 bases, leaving 11 bases of the junction unmatched. This CDR3 is built from 15 residues. The CDR3, as DNA: TGTGCCAGCAGCGTTTCGACAGGGGCCTATTACGAGCAGTACTTC. Translation gives CASSVSTGAYYEQYF.

The rearrangement links TRBV19 to TRBJ1-5; 8 bases are shared with TRBD1. Per the germline V gene, CDR1 is LNHDA and CDR2 is SQIVND (reference sequence). The CDR3 contains 15 residues. With V trimmed by 6 bases and J by 10 bases, 14 bases remained unmatched. The CDR3 spells CASRPAPGGWGPQHF. CDR3 in DNA: TGTGCCAGTAGACCAGCCCCAGGGGGCTGGGGCCCCCAGCATTTT.

The chain couples TRBV19 to TRBJ1-5; D remains ambiguous. The germline V and J ends were trimmed by 3 bases and 7 bases, with 16 bases remaining between them. The CDR3 has 15 residues. Germline lookup yields CDR1 LNHDA and CDR2 SQIVND (reference sequence). The CDR3 protein is CASSMAAAAWQPQHF. The DNA of the CDR3 is TGTGCCAGTAGTATGGCGGCGGCGGCATGGCAGCCCCAGCATTTT.

V and J are TRBV28 and TRBJ2-7; 7 bases fit TRBD1. In germline, CDR1 is MDHEN, CDR2 SYDVKM. The CDR3 spans 14 residues. Germline trimming cut 4 bases from V and 4 bases from J; bases unmatched to any gene: 7. The CDR3 reads CASSSGDSTYEQYF. The CDR3 nucleotides are TGTGCCAGCAGTTCCGGGGACAGCACTTACGAGCAGTACTTC. Together with reference TRBV28 and TRBJ2-7, the CDR3 gives the full variable domain: DVKVTQSSRYLVKRTGEKVFLECVQDMDHENMFWYRQDPGLGLRLIYFSYDVKMKEKGDIPEGYSVSREKKERFSLILESASTNQTSMYLCASSSGDSTYEQYFGPGTRLTVT.

The CDR3 DNA follows: TGTGCCAGCAGCACGGGACTAGCGGGGGGCGGATCACAAGAGACCCAGTACTTC. As protein: CASSTGLAGGGSQETQYF. The genes are TRBV28 and TRBJ2-5; TRBD2 agrees at 15 bases. The CDR3 consists of 18 residues. The V gene's germline CDR1 is MDHEN and CDR2 SYDVKM. Germline trimming cut 6 bases from V and 2 bases from J; bases unmatched to any gene: 10. Looking up the rest from reference TRBV28 and TRBJ2-5 gives the full variable domain: DVKVTQSSRYLVKRTGEKVFLECVQDMDHENMFWYRQDPGLGLRLIYFSYDVKMKEKGDIPEGYSVSREKKERFSLILESASTNQTSMYLCASSTGLAGGGSQETQYFGPGTRLLVL.

This clone came up a few times. V and J are TRBV6-5 and TRBJ1-3; possibly TRBD1 for D (6 bases). V gave up 5 bases and J gave up 4 bases, with 15 bases separating them. CDR1 MNHEY and CDR2 SVGAGI come from the germline V gene. The CDR3 extends over 15 amino acids. CDR3 in DNA: TGTGCCAGCAGTACCGGGACAAACAAAGGAAACACCATATATTTT. Protein product: CASSTGTNKGNTIYF.

This clone was seen only a few times. The V call is TRBV28, the J call TRBJ2-5; possibly TRBD1 for D (6 bases). The length of the CDR3 is 18 residues. V lost 6 bases and J 0 bases, leaving 23 bases between the germline ends. Germline CDR1 and CDR2: MDHEN and SYDVKM. DNA of the CDR3: TGTGCCAGCAGACTCGCCCGAGACAGGACAACGTACCAAGAGACCCAGTACTTC. Amino acid sequence: CASRLARDRTTYQETQYF. The full variable domain, in which reference TRBV28 and TRBJ2-5 provide the parts outside the CDR3, is DVKVTQSSRYLVKRTGEKVFLECVQDMDHENMFWYRQDPGLGLRLIYFSYDVKMKEKGDIPEGYSVSREKKERFSLILESASTNQTSMYLCASRLARDRTTYQETQYFGPGTRLLVL.

The chain carries TRBV19 and TRBJ1-3; no clear D gene. The CDR3 is made up of 13 amino acids. Trimming shortened V by 11 bases and J by 0 bases, and 11 bases separated the two germline ends. In germline, CDR1 is LNHDA, CDR2 SQIVND (reference sequence). The CDR3 loop reads CACTGLSGNTIYF. In nucleotides, the CDR3 is TGTGCCTGTACTGGGCTCTCTGGAAACACCATATATTTT. Together with reference TRBV19 and TRBJ1-3, the CDR3 gives the full variable domain: DGGITQSPKYLFRKEGQNVTLSCEQNLNHDAMYWYRQDPGQGLRLIYYSQIVNDFQKGDIAEGYSVSREKKESFPLTVTSAQKNPTAFYLCACTGLSGNTIYFGEGSWLTVV.

The rearrangement links TRBV7-2 to TRBJ1-2; TRBD1 agrees at 8 bases. The CDR3 loop spans 15 amino acids. The junction had 6 bases not matched to a gene; V was cut back by 2 bases and J by 4 bases. Looked up from germline, CDR1 is SGHTA and CDR2 is FQGNSA. The chain's CDR3 is CASSLYRDRLYGYTF. In DNA form, the CDR3 reads TGTGCCAGCAGCTTATACCGGGACAGGCTCTATGGCTACACCTTC. Based on the CDR3 plus reference TRBV7-2 and TRBJ1-2, the full variable domain is GAGVSQSPSNKVTEKGKDVELRCDPISGHTALYWYRQSLGQGLEFLIYFQGNSAPDKSGLPSDRFSAERTGGSVSTLTIQRTQQEDSAVYLCASSLYRDRLYGYTFGSGTRLTVV.

The table lists this clone with a count of one. This chain links TRBV27 with TRBJ2-1; 11 nucleotides line up with TRBD1. The germline CDR1 and CDR2 sequences are MNHEY and SMNVEV (reference sequence). With 5 bases clipped from V and 10 bases from J, the junction kept 10 bases outside the gene matches. The CDR3 contains 15 residues. Here the CDR3 DNA reads TGTGCCAGCAGTCCTCCGGGACAGGGGGATCAAGAGCAGTTCTTC. Translating it yields CASSPPGQGDQEQFF.

V and J are TRBV4-3 and TRBJ1-2; TRBD1 matches 11 bases. CDR1 is LGHNA and CDR2 is YSLEER in the germline V gene. This CDR3 contains 14 residues. J gave up 8 bases and V 3 bases, and 5 bases lay outside the gene matches. The CDR3 DNA follows: TGCGCCAGCAGCCACGGACAGGGGGCTGGCGGCTACACCTTC. Translation gives CASSHGQGAGGYTF.

The chain uses TRBV11-1 and TRBJ2-7, with D possibly matching TRBD1 (6 bases). Trimming shortened V by 6 bases and J by 2 bases, and 14 bases separated the two germline ends. Germline V gene lookup returns CDR1 SGHAT and CDR2 FQDESV (reference sequence). The CDR3 has 14 residues. The CDR3 sequence is CASSFSGTTYEQYF. The CDR3 nucleotides are TGTGCCAGCAGTTTTTCCGGGACAACCTACGAGCAGTACTTC.

The chain combines TRBV7-3 with TRBJ2-1; a weak D match, TRBD2 (6 bases). Germline CDR1 SGHTA, CDR2 FQGTGA. The CDR3 is 16 residues long. Trimming stripped 5 bases from V and 6 bases from J, with 20 bases between. CDR3 in amino acids: CASSPPSQGLTNEQFF. CDR3 coding DNA: TGTGCCAGCAGCCCGCCCTCGCAAGGACTAACCAATGAGCAGTTCTTC.

The genes are TRBV4-1 and TRBJ2-7; D possibly corresponds to TRBD2 (5 bases). The germline gives CDR1 MGHRA, CDR2 YSYEKL. There are 15 residues in the CDR3. V gave up 1 base and J gave up 3 bases, with 13 bases separating them. The CDR3 DNA is TGCGCCAGCAGCCAAGGGGCGGGCCCCGTCTACGAGCAGTACTTC. Translation gives CASSQGAGPVYEQYF.

This chain uses TRBV18 with TRBJ2-7, with D tentatively TRBD1 (6 bases). V dropped 6 bases and J dropped 0 bases, with 15 bases sitting between them. CDR1 KGHSH and CDR2 LQKENI come from the germline V gene. The CDR3 is made up of 15 amino acids. The CDR3 nucleotides are TGTGCCAGCTCCCCGCTGACAGGTTCCTCCTACGAGCAGTACTTC. This translates into CASSPLTGSSYEQYF.

This clone occurred once. The chain recombines TRBV28 with TRBJ1-2, with D possibly being TRBD1 (6 bases). The CDR3 sequence is 16 residues long. Between the trimmed V and J ends, which lost 3 bases and 5 bases, there was a span of 19 bases. Germline V lookup: CDR1 MDHEN, CDR2 SYDVKM. The CDR3 DNA reads as TGTGCCAGCAGTTTCCCTGGGGGGGGCGTAGGGTATGGCTACACCTTC. This encodes CASSFPGGGVGYGYTF.